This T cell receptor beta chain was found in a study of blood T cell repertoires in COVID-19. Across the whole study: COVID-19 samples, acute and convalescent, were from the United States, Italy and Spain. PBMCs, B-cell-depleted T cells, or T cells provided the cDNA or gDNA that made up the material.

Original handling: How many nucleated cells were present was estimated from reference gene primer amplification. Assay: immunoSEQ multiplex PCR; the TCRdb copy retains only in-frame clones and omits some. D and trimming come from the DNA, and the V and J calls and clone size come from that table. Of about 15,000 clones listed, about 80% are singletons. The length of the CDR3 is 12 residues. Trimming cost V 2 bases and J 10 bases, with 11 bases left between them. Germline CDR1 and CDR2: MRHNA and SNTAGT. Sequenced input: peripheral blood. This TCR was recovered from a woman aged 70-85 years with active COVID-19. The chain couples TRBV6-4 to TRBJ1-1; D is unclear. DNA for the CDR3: TGTGCCAGCAGTGACCCCGTTACCAGAGCTTTCTTT. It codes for CASSDPVTRAFF.